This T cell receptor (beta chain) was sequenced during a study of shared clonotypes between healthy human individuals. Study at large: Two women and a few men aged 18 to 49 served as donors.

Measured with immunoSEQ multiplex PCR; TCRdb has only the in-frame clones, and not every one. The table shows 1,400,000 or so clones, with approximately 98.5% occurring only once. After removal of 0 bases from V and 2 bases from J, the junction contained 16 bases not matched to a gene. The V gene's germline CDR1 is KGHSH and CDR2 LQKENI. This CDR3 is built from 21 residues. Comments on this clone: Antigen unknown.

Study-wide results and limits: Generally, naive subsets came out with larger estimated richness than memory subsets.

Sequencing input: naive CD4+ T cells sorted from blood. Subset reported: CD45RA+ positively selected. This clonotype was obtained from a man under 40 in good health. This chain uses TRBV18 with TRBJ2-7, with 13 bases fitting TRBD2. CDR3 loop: CASSPPAAGLAGELNPYEQYF. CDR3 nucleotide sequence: TGTGCCAGCTCACCACCGGCGGCTGGACTAGCGGGAGAGTTAAATCCCTACGAGCAGTACTTC.